This record concerns one T cell receptor beta chain sequence. What it binds is not known. This sample stems from a study of regulatory and conventional T cells in RAG deficiency. Overall study results and limits: Shannon entropy was markedly lower and Simpson indices higher in RAG-deficient patients than control T-cell subsets.

Germline V gives CDR1 SEHNR, CDR2 FQNEAQ (reference sequence). The CDR3 runs 12 residues. V lost 5 bases, J lost 6 bases, and 8 bases lay in between. Genomic DNA came from blood regulatory T cells gated CD4+ CD25-high CD127-low. Produced via immunoSEQ multiplex PCR; TCRdb's table is partial and in-frame only. The profile shows roughly 29,000 clones, about nine tenths of them singletons. The sample also formed part of further work on regulatory T cells. As reported in that work: The primer mix had 52 TRBV and 13 TRBJ primers.

What was sequenced was Tregs sorted from blood. The rearrangement uses TRBV7-9 and TRBJ1-5, with D perhaps TRBD1 (5 bases). The receptor was isolated from a human donor in good health. The CDR3 DNA reads as TGTGCCAGCAGCCAGGGATTTCAGCCCCAGCATTTT. Protein: CASSQGFQPQHF. Looking up the rest from reference TRBV7-9 and TRBJ1-5 gives the full variable domain: DTGVSQNPRHKITKRGQNVTFRCDPISEHNRLYWYRQTLGQGPEFLTYFQNEAQLEKSRLLSDRFSAERPKGSFSTLEIQRTEQGDSAMYLCASSQGFQPQHFGDGTRLSIL.